Following are 2 T cell receptor beta chains from one sample sequenced in a study of blood T cell repertoires in COVID-19. The table came from immunoSEQ multiplex PCR; TCRdb's copy has only in-frame clones and leaves some out. The sample shows hundreds of thousands of clones, 80% to 90% of them seen only once. The sequenced sample consisted of PBMCs or T cells enriched from blood (not recorded which). The receptors originated from a young man who had recovered from COVID-19.

J is TRBJ1-1 and V is TRBV11-2, with unresolved D. The CDR3 runs 13 residues. The V gene lost 5 bases and the J gene lost 9 bases, with 16 bases spanning the gap. Per the germline V gene, CDR1 is SGHAT and CDR2 is FQNNGV. The CDR3 DNA reads as TGTGCCAGCAGCCCATCGAGCAGCGTTAAAGCTTTCTTT. Translating gives CASSPSSSVKAFF.

The chain joins TRBV19 to TRBJ1-2; the match to TRBD1 covers 8 bases. Per germline, CDR1 LNHDA and CDR2 SQIVND (reference sequence). The CDR3 length is 14 residues. With V trimmed by 3 bases and J by 2 bases, 2 bases remained unmatched. The DNA of the CDR3 is TGTGCCAGTAGTATGTCAGGGGGCAACTATGGCTACACCTTC. Residues: CASSMSGGNYGYTF.